A single sample is the source of the 22 T cell receptor beta chains below, sequenced in a study of OX40 agonist ivuxolimab in advanced cancers. Clones were read by immunoSEQ multiplex PCR, and TCRdb kept only the in-frame ones, dropping some. The repertoire holds roughly 29,000 clones, with around 86% as singletons. The sequences come from CD4+ or CD8+ T cells sorted from blood, collected in a trial of the OX40 agonist ivuxolimab. The receptors stem from an adult with an advanced solid tumor such as melanoma, head and neck, liver or kidney cancer.

CDR3 DNA: TGCGCCAGCAGCCAAGGCCCGGGACAGGCGCACTCCTACGAGCAGTACTTC. This sequence encodes CASSQGPGQAHSYEQYF. The chain links TRBV4-1 to TRBJ2-7, with 8 bases aligning to TRBD1. Germline values: CDR1 MGHRA, CDR2 YSYEKL. J lost 0 bases, V lost 1 base, and 8 bases had no gene match. The CDR3 has 17 residues.

This clone was recorded at least ten times. This chain joins TRBV10-3 and TRBJ1-5; tentatively, D is TRBD1 (5 bases). The CDR3 runs 13 residues. V lost 2 bases, J lost 9 bases, and 11 bases lay in between. Germline-derived CDR1 and CDR2 are ENHRY and SYGVKD. CDR3 loop: CAISEDSFPPQHF. For the CDR3, the DNA is TGTGCCATCAGTGAGGACAGCTTCCCGCCCCAGCATTTT.

The chain uses TRBV25-1 and TRBJ1-2, with 7 nucleotides matching TRBD1. The CDR3 extends over 13 amino acids. The trim removed 3 bases at V and 4 bases at J, leaving 2 bases unmatched. Germline CDR1 MGHDK, CDR2 SYGVNS. CDR3 DNA: TGTGCCAGCAGTGATAGGGGGCCCTATGGCTACACCTTC. As protein: CASSDRGPYGYTF.

The V and J genes are TRBV29-1 and TRBJ1-2, with D hard to call. Trimming left V 6 bases short and J 6 bases short, with 11 bases between. The CDR3 contains 11 residues. Per germline, CDR1 SQVTM and CDR2 ANQGSEA. This CDR3 is CSVDRRDGYTF. DNA of the CDR3: TGCAGCGTAGACCGGAGGGATGGCTACACCTTC.

The chain's CDR3 is CASSPLTSGNTIYF. As DNA, the CDR3 is TGTGCCAGCAGTCCCCTCACGAGTGGAAACACCATATATTTT. This chain uses TRBV9 with TRBJ1-3; D gene uncertain. Germline V lookup: CDR1 SGDLS, CDR2 YYNGEE. Trimming removed 5 bases from V and 3 bases from J, with 12 bases in between. CDR3 length: 14 residues.

The V gene is TRBV5-6, the J gene TRBJ1-1; D possibly corresponds to TRBD1 (5 bases). V lost 4 bases to trimming and J lost 6 bases, with 7 bases between them. Looked up from germline, CDR1 is SGHDT and CDR2 is YYEEEE. The CDR3 sequence is 11 residues long. In nucleotides, the CDR3 is TGTGCCAGCAGCCAGGGTCCTGAAGCTTTCTTT. Residues: CASSQGPEAFF.

This clone was seen a few times. V usage is TRBV30 and J usage is TRBJ2-3; TRBD2 is a possible D gene (6 bases). Trimming pared 7 bases from V and 5 bases from J, leaving 22 bases between. This CDR3 region has 15 residues. Per germline, CDR1 GTSNPN and CDR2 SVGIG (reference sequence). Written as DNA, the CDR3 is TGTGCCTCCCTCGGGAGAGGGGCCAATATAGATACGCAGTATTTT. This encodes CASLGRGANIDTQYF. Supplemented by reference TRBV30 and TRBJ2-3, the full variable domain reads SQTIHQWPATLVQPVGSPLSLECTVEGTSNPNLYWYRQAAGRGLQLLFYSVGIGQISSEVPQNLSASRPQDRQFILSSKKLLLSDSGFYLCASLGRGANIDTQYFGPGTRLTVL.

V and J are TRBV6-1 and TRBJ2-1; the match to TRBD2 covers 12 bases. The CDR3 is 17 residues long. The V segment lost 3 bases and the J segment 3 bases; nucleotides outside the gene matches: 6. Germline loops: CDR1 MNHNS, CDR2 SASEGT. The CDR3: CASSEWLAGGGYNEQFF. The CDR3 DNA reads as TGTGCCAGCAGTGAGTGGCTAGCGGGGGGGGGCTACAATGAGCAGTTCTTC.

The chain couples TRBV7-2 to TRBJ2-1; D is uncertain. The V and J ends lost 1 base and 9 bases respectively, with 13 bases between them. Germline CDR1 is SGHTA and CDR2 is FQGNSA. The CDR3 contains 14 residues. The CDR3 region has the DNA TGTGCCAGCAGCTTAGAACTATACTTGAGTGAGCAGTTCTTC. Translating it yields CASSLELYLSEQFF.

The rearrangement joins TRBV18 to TRBJ2-7, with D perhaps matching TRBD1 (5 bases). With 2 bases removed from V and 1 base from J, the gap between germline ends came to 9 bases. Germline values: CDR1 KGHSH, CDR2 LQKENI. The CDR3 has 14 amino acids. CDR3 sequence (DNA): TGTGCCAGCTCACCAAGGGCAGGGTCCTACGAGCAGTACTTC. This codes for CASSPRAGSYEQYF.

The chain combines TRBV2 with TRBJ2-3; D perhaps matches TRBD2 (5 bases). The length of the CDR3 is 16 residues. Looked up from germline, CDR1 is SNHLY and CDR2 is FYNNEI. The V and J ends lost 4 bases and 5 bases respectively, with 19 bases between them. The CDR3 is CASSGPRGLQIDTQYF. The CDR3, as DNA: TGTGCCAGCAGTGGGCCCCGGGGTTTACAGATAGATACGCAGTATTTT.

This clone was seen once. This chain uses TRBV30 with TRBJ2-2, with a tentative D call TRBD1 (6 bases). The CDR3 is 18 residues long. Looked up from germline, CDR1 is GTSNPN and CDR2 is SVGIG (reference sequence). V gave up 0 bases and J gave up 5 bases, with 22 bases separating them. CDR3: CAWSVLFLFGQGTGELFF. Here the CDR3 DNA reads TGTGCCTGGAGTGTACTGTTCCTTTTCGGGCAGGGGACCGGGGAGCTGTTTTTT.

The J gene is TRBJ2-7, the V gene TRBV2; D is tentatively TRBD1 or TRBD2 (6 bases each). The V end was cut by 4 bases, the J end by 5 bases, with 15 bases between. This CDR3 is 14 amino acids long. Per germline, CDR1 SNHLY and CDR2 FYNNEI. The CDR3 nucleotides are TGTGCCAGCAGTGGGGGGCGGGGAATCCACGAGCAGTACTTC. Its translation: CASSGGRGIHEQYF.

The J gene is TRBJ1-1, the V gene TRBV27; 8 positions agree with TRBD1. CDR1 is MNHEY, CDR2 SMNVEV, per germline (reference sequence). With 3 bases clipped from V and 1 base from J, the junction kept 1 base outside the gene matches. The CDR3 loop spans 14 amino acids. CDR3: CASSFQGANTEAFF. The CDR3, as DNA: TGTGCCAGCAGTTTTCAGGGGGCGAACACTGAAGCTTTCTTT.

This clone was observed once. The genes are TRBV27 and TRBJ1-2; D gene ambiguous. The germline CDR1 and CDR2 sequences are MNHEY and SMNVEV (reference sequence). V lost 6 bases to trimming and J lost 7 bases, with 15 bases between them. The CDR3 loop spans 13 amino acids. CDR3 sequence: CASSPSPLVGYTF. The CDR3 DNA is TGTGCCAGCAGCCCATCCCCACTCGTTGGCTACACCTTC.

The chain links TRBV6-6 to TRBJ2-7; the D is unclear. CDR1 is MNHNY, CDR2 SVGAGI, per germline (reference sequence). CDR3 length: 11 amino acids. Trimming took off 10 bases at V and 7 bases at J, with 14 bases between the two ends. Here the CDR3 reads CATLSVGEQYF. CDR3 nucleotides: TGTGCCACCCTTTCCGTTGGGGAGCAGTACTTC.

The rearrangement joins TRBV7-2 to TRBJ2-2; D gene uncertain. This CDR3 spans 16 amino acids. V was shortened by 1 base and J by 0 bases, with 9 bases between the two germline ends. Germline CDR1 reads SGHTA; CDR2 reads FQGNSA. The CDR3 DNA reads TGTGCCAGCAGCTTAGTAGCTCTACCGAACACCGGGGAGCTGTTTTTT. Protein sequence: CASSLVALPNTGELFF.

The gene calls are TRBV4-1 and TRBJ2-2, with TRBD2 identical over 8 bases. The length of the CDR3 is 17 residues. Trimming at V came to 1 base and at J to 3 bases, leaving 7 bases not matched to a gene. Germline CDR1 reads MGHRA; CDR2 reads YSYEKL. Written as DNA, the CDR3 is TGCGCCAGCAGCCAAGGCGGGGGGACAAGATACACCGGGGAGCTGTTTTTT. Translation: CASSQGGGTRYTGELFF.

This clone was seen a few times. The gene calls are TRBV2 and TRBJ1-6; the match to TRBD1 covers 11 bases. The CDR3 runs to 15 residues. The germline gives CDR1 SNHLY, CDR2 FYNNEI. V lost 7 bases and J lost 9; bases outside the gene matches: 8. The CDR3 reads CASTPDRGRTSPLHF. The CDR3 coding sequence is TGTGCCAGCACCCCGGACAGGGGGCGTACTTCACCCCTCCACTTT.

The gene calls are TRBV18 and TRBJ2-3; D not resolved. Germline CDR1 KGHSH, CDR2 LQKENI. There are 15 residues in the CDR3. Trimming left V 0 bases short and J 1 base short, with 8 bases between. In DNA, the CDR3 is TGTGCCAGCTCACCACCTCCTCAGCGCACAGATACGCAGTATTTT. Protein sequence: CASSPPPQRTDTQYF.

This chain connects TRBV5-4 to TRBJ2-7; maybe TRBD2 (6 bases). Trimming removed 0 bases from V and 3 bases from J, with 19 bases in between. Germline loops: CDR1 SGHNT, CDR2 YYREEE (reference sequence). The CDR3 has 17 residues. The CDR3 protein is CASSLGPGGVGSYEQYF. Written as DNA, the CDR3 is TGTGCCAGCAGCTTGGGCCCTGGAGGGGTCGGGAGCTACGAGCAGTACTTC.

The chain combines TRBV25-1 with TRBJ1-5; a weak D match, TRBD1 (6 bases). The CDR3 is made up of 14 amino acids. Germline loops: CDR1 MGHDK, CDR2 SYGVNS. V lost 2 bases and J lost 7, with 12 bases in between. The CDR3 loop is CASSENRDHQPQHF. The CDR3 nucleotides read TGTGCCAGCAGTGAAAACAGGGATCACCAGCCCCAGCATTTT.